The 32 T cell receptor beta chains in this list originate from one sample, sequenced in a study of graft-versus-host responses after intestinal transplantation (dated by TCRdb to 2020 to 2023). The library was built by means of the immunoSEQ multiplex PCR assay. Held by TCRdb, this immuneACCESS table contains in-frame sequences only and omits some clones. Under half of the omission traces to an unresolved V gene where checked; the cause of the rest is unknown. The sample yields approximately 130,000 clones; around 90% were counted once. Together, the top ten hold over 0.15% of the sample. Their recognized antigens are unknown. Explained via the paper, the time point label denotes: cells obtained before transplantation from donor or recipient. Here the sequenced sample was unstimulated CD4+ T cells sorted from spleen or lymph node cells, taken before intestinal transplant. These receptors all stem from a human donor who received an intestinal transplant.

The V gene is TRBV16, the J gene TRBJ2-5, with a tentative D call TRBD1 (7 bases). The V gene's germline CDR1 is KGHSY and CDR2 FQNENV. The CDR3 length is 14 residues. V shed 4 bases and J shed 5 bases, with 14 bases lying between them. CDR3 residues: CASSRRGQYETQYF. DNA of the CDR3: TGTGCCAGCAGCCGGCGGGGACAGTATGAGACCCAGTACTTC. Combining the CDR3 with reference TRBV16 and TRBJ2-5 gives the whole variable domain GEEVAQTPKHLVRGEGQKAKLYCAPIKGHSYVFWYQQVLKNEFKFLISFQNENVFDETGMPKERFSAKCLPNSPCSLEIQATKLEDSAVYFCASSRRGQYETQYFGPGTRLLVL.

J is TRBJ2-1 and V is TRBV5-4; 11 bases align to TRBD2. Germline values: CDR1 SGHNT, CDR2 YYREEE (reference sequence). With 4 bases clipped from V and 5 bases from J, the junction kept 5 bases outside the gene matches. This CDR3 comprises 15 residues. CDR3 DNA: TGTGCCAGCAGCCAACTAGCGGGGGCCAACAATGAGCAGTTCTTC. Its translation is CASSQLAGANNEQFF.

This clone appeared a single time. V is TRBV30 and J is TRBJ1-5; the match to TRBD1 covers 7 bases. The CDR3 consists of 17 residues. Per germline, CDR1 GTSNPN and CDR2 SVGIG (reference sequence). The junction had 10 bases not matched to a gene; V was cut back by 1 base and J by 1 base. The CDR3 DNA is TGTGCCTGGAGTGCCATCCGGGTCAGGGGGAGCAATCAGCCCCAGCATTTT. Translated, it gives CAWSAIRVRGSNQPQHF.

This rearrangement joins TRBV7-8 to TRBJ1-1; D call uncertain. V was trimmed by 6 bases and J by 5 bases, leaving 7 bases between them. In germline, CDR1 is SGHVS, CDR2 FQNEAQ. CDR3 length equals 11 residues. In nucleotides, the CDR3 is TGTGCCAGCAGTCAACGAACTGAAGCTTTCTTT. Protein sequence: CASSQRTEAFF.

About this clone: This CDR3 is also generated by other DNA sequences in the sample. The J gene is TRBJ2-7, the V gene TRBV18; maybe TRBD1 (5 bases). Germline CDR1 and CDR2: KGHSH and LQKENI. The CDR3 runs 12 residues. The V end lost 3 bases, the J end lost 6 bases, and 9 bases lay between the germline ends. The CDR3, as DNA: TGTGCCAGCTCACCCCAGGGCGGCGAGCAGTACTTC. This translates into CASSPQGGEQYF.

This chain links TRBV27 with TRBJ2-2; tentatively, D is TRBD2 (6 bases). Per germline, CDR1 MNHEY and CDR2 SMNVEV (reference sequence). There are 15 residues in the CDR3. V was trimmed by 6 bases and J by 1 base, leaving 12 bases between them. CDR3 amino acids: CASRKPGLNTGELFF. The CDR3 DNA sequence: TGTGCCAGCAGAAAGCCGGGACTGAACACCGGGGAGCTGTTTTTT.

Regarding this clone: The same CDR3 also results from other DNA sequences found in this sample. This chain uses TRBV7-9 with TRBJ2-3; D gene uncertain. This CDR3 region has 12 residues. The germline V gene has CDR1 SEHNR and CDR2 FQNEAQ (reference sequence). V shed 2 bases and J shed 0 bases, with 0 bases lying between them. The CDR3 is CASSLSTDTQYF. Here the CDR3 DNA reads TGTGCCAGCAGCTTAAGCACAGATACGCAGTATTTT.

CDR3 nucleotides: TGCAGCGTTGTGGTGTCAGGGAACAATCAGCCCCAGCATTTT. Translated, it gives CSVVVSGNNQPQHF. The chain is built from TRBV29-1 and TRBJ1-5; D is perhaps TRBD1 (5 bases). The CDR3 runs 14 residues. Germline V gives CDR1 SQVTM, CDR2 ANQGSEA. V lost 4 bases and J lost 3, with 13 bases in between.

The CDR3 region has the DNA TGTGCCAGCTTACCCGGGACAGGCCCAAATAACGAGCAGTACTTC. This translates into CASLPGTGPNNEQYF. The chain employs TRBV2 and TRBJ2-7, with TRBD1 identical over 8 bases. The germline V gene encodes CDR1 SNHLY and CDR2 FYNNEI. The CDR3 is made up of 15 amino acids. The trim removed 8 bases at V and 5 bases at J, leaving 14 bases unmatched.

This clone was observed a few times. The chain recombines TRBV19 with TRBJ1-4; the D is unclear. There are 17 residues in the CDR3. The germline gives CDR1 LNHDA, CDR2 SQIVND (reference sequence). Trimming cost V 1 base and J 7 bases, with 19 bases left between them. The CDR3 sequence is CASSIGVGRGKSEKLFF. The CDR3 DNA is TGTGCCAGTAGTATAGGTGTCGGTCGGGGAAAAAGTGAAAAACTGTTTTTT.

This chain's CDR3 is CASKRLDSNMETQYF. CDR3 in DNA: TGTGCCAGCAAGAGGTTGGACAGTAACATGGAGACCCAGTACTTC. The chain joins TRBV6-1 to TRBJ2-5, with D possibly being TRBD1 (6 bases). The CDR3 has 15 residues. Germline CDR1 and CDR2: MNHNS and SASEGT. The germline V and J ends were trimmed by 7 bases and 5 bases, with 20 bases remaining between them.

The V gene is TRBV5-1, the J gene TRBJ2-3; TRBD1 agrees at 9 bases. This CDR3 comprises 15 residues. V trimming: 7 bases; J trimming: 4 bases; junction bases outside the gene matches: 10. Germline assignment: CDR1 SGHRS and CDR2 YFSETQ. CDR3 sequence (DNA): TGCGCCAGCCGAACCGGGACAGGGATAGCAGATACGCAGTATTTT. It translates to CASRTGTGIADTQYF.

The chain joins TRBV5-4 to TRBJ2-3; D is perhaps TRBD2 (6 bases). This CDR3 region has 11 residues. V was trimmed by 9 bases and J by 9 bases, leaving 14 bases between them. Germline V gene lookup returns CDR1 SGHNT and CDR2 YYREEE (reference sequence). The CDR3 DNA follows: TGTGCCACTGGGGGGAAGGACACGCAGTATTTT. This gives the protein CATGGKDTQYF. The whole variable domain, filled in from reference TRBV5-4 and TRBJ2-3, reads ETGVTQSPTHLIKTRGQQVTLRCSSQSGHNTVSWYQQALGQGPQFIFQYYREEENGRGNFPPRFSGLQFPNYSSELNVNALELDDSALYLCATGGKDTQYFGPGTRLTVL.

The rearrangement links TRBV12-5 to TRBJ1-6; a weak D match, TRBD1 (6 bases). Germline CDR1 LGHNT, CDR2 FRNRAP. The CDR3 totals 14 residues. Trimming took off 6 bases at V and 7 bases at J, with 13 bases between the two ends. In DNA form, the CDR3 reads TGTGCTAGTGGCCCGGACAGCGAGAATTCACCCCTCCACTTT. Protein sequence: CASGPDSENSPLHF. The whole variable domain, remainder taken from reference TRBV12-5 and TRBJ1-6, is DARVTQTPRHKVTEMGQEVTMRCQPILGHNTVFWYRQTMMQGLELLAYFRNRAPLDDSGMPKDRFSAEMPDATLATLKIQPSEPRDSAVYFCASGPDSENSPLHFGNGTRLTVT.

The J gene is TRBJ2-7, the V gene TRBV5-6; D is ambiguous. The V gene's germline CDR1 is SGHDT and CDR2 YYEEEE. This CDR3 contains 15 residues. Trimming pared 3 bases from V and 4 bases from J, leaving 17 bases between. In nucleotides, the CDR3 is TGTGCCAGCAGCTCCTTCTCGGAGTATGAATACGAGCAGTACTTC. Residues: CASSSFSEYEYEQYF.

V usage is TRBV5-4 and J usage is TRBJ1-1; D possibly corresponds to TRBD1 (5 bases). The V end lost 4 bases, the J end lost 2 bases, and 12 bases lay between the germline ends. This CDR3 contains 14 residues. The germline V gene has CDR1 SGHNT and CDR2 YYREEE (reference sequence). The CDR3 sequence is CASSKRDGNTEAFF. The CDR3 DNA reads TGTGCCAGCAGCAAACGGGACGGTAACACTGAAGCTTTCTTT.

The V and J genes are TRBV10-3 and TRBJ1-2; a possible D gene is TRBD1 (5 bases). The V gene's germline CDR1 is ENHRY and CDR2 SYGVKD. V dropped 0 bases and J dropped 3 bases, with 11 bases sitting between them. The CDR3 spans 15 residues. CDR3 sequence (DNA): TGTGCCATCAGTGAGTCGCTCCAGGGCGACTATGGCTACACCTTC. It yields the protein CAISESLQGDYGYTF.

This chain's CDR3 is CASIPSALSYEQYF. Written as DNA, the CDR3 is TGTGCCAGCATCCCTAGCGCACTGTCCTACGAGCAGTACTTC. The chain employs TRBV28 and TRBJ2-7; maybe TRBD2 (6 bases). Trimming shortened V by 7 bases and J by 1 base, and 14 bases separated the two germline ends. The CDR3 consists of 14 residues. Per the germline V gene, CDR1 is MDHEN and CDR2 is SYDVKM.

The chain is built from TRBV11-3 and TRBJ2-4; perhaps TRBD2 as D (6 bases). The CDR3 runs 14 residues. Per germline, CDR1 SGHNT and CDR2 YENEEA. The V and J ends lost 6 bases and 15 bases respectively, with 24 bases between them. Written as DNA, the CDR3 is TGTGCCAGCAGTCCTAAGACTAGGGTTGGGCCAATGTACTTC. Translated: CASSPKTRVGPMYF.

The CDR3 nucleotides read TGTGCCAGCAGCCAAGAAACCAGGGGGCAGGGGAACACTGAAGCTTTCTTT. This sequence encodes CASSQETRGQGNTEAFF. The chain combines TRBV4-2 with TRBJ1-1; 8 nucleotides match TRBD1. Germline V gene sequence: CDR1 LGHNA, CDR2 YNFKEQ. Trimming cost V 0 bases and J 1 base; bases outside gene matches: 7. The CDR3 runs 17 residues.

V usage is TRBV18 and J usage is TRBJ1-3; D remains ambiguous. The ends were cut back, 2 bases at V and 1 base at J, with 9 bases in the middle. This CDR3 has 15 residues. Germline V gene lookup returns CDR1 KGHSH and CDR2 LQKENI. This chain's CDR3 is CASSPTAFSGNTIYF. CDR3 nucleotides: TGTGCCAGCTCACCAACGGCCTTTTCTGGAAACACCATATATTTT.

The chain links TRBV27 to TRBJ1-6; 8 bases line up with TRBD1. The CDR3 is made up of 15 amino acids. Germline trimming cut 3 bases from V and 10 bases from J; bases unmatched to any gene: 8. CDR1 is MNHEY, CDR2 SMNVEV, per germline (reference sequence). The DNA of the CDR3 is TGTGCCAGCAGTTTCACCACAGGGGGTGGCTCACCCCTCCACTTT. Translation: CASSFTTGGGSPLHF.

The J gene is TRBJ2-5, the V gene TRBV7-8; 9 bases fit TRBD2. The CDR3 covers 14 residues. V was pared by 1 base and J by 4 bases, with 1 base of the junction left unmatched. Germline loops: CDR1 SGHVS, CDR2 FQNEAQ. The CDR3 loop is CASSLGRGGETQYF. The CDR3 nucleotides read TGTGCCAGCAGCTTAGGGCGGGGGGGAGAGACCCAGTACTTC.

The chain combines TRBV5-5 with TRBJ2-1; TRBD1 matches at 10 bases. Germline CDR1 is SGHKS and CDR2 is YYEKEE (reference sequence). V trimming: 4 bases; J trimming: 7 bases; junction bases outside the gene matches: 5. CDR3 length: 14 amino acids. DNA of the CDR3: TGTGCCAGCAGCCGACAGGGGGCGGGGAATGAGCAGTTCTTC. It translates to CASSRQGAGNEQFF.

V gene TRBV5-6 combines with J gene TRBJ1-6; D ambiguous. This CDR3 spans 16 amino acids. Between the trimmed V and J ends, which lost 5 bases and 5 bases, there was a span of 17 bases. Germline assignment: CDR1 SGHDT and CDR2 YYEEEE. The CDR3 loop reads CASSRASLLNNSPLHF. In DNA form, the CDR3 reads TGTGCCAGCAGTCGGGCTTCACTCCTCAATAATTCACCCCTCCACTTT.

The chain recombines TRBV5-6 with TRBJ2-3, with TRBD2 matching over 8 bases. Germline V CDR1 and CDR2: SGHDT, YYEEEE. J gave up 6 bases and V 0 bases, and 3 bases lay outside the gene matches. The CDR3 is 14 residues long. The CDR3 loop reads CASSLAGGQDTQYF. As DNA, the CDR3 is TGTGCCAGCAGCTTGGCGGGGGGGCAGGATACGCAGTATTTT.

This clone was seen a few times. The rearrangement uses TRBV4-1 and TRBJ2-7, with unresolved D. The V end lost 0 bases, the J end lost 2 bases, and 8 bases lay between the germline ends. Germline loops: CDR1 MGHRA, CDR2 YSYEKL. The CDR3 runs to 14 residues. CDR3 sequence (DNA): TGCGCCAGCAGCCAAGAAGTTATTACCTACGAGCAGTACTTC. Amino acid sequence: CASSQEVITYEQYF.

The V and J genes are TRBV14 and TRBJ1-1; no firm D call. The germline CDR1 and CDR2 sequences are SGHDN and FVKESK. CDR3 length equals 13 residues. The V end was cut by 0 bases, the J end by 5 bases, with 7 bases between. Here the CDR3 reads CASSQDPGTEAFF. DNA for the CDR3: TGTGCCAGCAGCCAAGATCCGGGGACTGAAGCTTTCTTT.

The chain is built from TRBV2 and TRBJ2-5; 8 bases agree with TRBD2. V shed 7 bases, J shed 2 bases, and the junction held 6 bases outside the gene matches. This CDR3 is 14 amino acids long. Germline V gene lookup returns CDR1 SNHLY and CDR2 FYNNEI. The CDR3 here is CASTWTSRQETQYF. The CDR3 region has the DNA TGTGCCAGCACCTGGACTAGCAGACAAGAGACCCAGTACTTC.

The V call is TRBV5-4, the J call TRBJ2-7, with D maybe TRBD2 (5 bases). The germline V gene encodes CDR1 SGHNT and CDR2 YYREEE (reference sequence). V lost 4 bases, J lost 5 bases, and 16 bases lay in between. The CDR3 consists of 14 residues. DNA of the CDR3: TGTGCCAGCAGCCTGAATTCGAGGGCTGACGAGCAGTACTTC. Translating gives CASSLNSRADEQYF.

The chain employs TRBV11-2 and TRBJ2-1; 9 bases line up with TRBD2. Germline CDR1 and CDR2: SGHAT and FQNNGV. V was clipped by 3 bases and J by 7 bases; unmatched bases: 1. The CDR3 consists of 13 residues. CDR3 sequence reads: CASSFSGGNEQFF. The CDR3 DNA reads TGTGCCAGCAGCTTCAGCGGGGGGAATGAGCAGTTCTTC.

For the CDR3, the DNA is TGTGCCAGTAGCCCGACAGGGGTAGAAGCTAACTATGGCTACACCTTC. This encodes CASSPTGVEANYGYTF. This sequence joins TRBV19 and TRBJ1-2; TRBD1 aligns across 8 bases. Per the germline V gene, CDR1 is LNHDA and CDR2 is SQIVND (reference sequence). V trimming: 6 bases; J trimming: 0 bases; junction bases outside the gene matches: 9. The CDR3 spans 16 residues.